This is a list of T cell receptor beta chains from one sample in a study of T-cell reconstitution after alpha-beta-depleted transplantation in children. One entry per CDR3 protein, called by TCRdb with MiXCR from the PCR reads. The top ten hold 27% of the sample, which has about 78,000 distinct CDR3 sequences, 12% to 15% seen once. This specimen was PBMCs, mostly from graft donor cells, taken 180 days after TCRalphabeta/CD19-depleted stem cell transplant. These receptors came from a male patient aged 2-9 years who had a stem cell transplant for acute lymphoblastic leukemia, so the T cells may come from the graft donor. Both conserved end residues are part of each CDR3. Each record gives: D gene, clone size, J gene, V gene, CDR3 DNA, CDR3 protein. A D gene is named only where the DNA matches it firmly. Size values are once, few and many counts, or a class for expanded clones, and some rows have none.

. | . | TRBJ2-7 | TRBV28 | TGTGCCAGCAGCTCCACCCCCAGGCGGCTGGGGCAGTACTTC | CASSSTPRRLGQYF
. | few | TRBJ2-7 | TRBV4-3 | TGCGCCAGCAGCCAAGCCCCGGGACAATTCTACGAGCAGTACTTC | CASSQAPGQFYEQYF
. | few | TRBJ2-7 | TRBV20-1 | TGCAGTGCTTCTACGCTCGCCACAGGGAAATACGAGCAGTACTTC | CSASTLATGKYEQYF
TRBD2 | . | TRBJ2-7 | TRBV7-2 | TGTGCCAGCAGCATCCGGGGGGGCACCCTTATCTACGAGCAGTACTTC | CASSIRGGTLIYEQYF
. | . | TRBJ1-1 | TRBV20-1 | TGCAGTGGAAGAGGTGCGTTAATCCCCACTGAAGCTTTCTTT | CSGRGALIPTEAFF
. | medium-sized | TRBJ2-7 | TRBV28 | TGTGCCAGCAGCCTGGACTTCTTTTCCTACGAGCAGTACTTC | CASSLDFFSYEQYF
. | . | TRBJ1-1 | TRBV2 | TGTGCCAGCAGTGAGGACTTCAGGAACACTGAAGCTTTCTTT | CASSEDFRNTEAFF
. | few | TRBJ1-5 | TRBV3-1 | TGTGCCAGCAGCCTCGGGACATCCTATCAGCCCCAGCATTTT | CASSLGTSYQPQHF
. | . | TRBJ2-7 | TRBV29-1 | TGCAGCGTTGGTTACGGGGCGGGGAGCGAGCAGTACTTC | CSVGYGAGSEQYF
. | few | TRBJ2-5 | TRBV20-1 | TGCAGTGCTAGAGTAATTGGGTTAAAGACCCAGTACTTC | CSARVIGLKTQYF
. | . | TRBJ2-3 | TRBV5-1 | TGCGCCAGCAGCCACAGGCCGTGGATGACAGATACGCAGTATTTT | CASSHRPWMTDTQYF
. | . | TRBJ2-7 | TRBV15 | TGTGCCACCAGCAGAGATCTTACCCGCTACGAGCAGTACTTC | CATSRDLTRYEQYF
TRBD1 | many | TRBJ1-1 | TRBV12-3/TRBV12-4 | TGTGCCAGCAGTCCCCACACAGGGGGGAACACTGAAGCTTTCTTT | CASSPHTGGNTEAFF
TRBD1 | . | TRBJ1-2 | TRBV10-3 | TGTGCCATCCGGGACAGAGTTGACGATGGCTACACCTTC | CAIRDRVDDGYTF
. | few | TRBJ1-1 | TRBV20-1 | TGCAGGGGGTGGGGCGACACTGAAGCTTTCTTT | CRGWGDTEAFF
TRBD2 | . | TRBJ2-7 | TRBV5-1 | TGCGCCAGCAGCTTGGGGACCGTACTTGGGGGGGATTTCTCCTACGAGCAGTACTTC | CASSLGTVLGGDFSYEQYF
. | . | TRBJ2-5 | TRBV7-3 | TGTGCCAGCAGCTTGACCGGGTTCAGCCGAGAGACCCAGTACTTC | CASSLTGFSRETQYF
TRBD1 | . | TRBJ2-6 | TRBV28 | TGTGCCAGCAGTCCCTCCAGGGGGAAGGTCTCTGGGGCCAACGTCCTGACTTTC | CASSPSRGKVSGANVLTF
. | many | TRBJ1-5 | TRBV4-3 | TGCGCCAGCAGCCAAGATTGGCCCGATAATCAGCCCCAGCATTTT | CASSQDWPDNQPQHF
. | . | TRBJ2-7 | TRBV11-3 | TGTGCCAGCAGAGGCGGTAGCTCCTACGAGCAGTACTTC | CASRGGSSYEQYF
. | few | TRBJ1-4 | TRBV4-3 | TGCGCCAGCAGCCAAACACGAACAGGCATTAATGAAAAACTGTTTTTT | CASSQTRTGINEKLFF
. | medium-sized | TRBJ2-7 | TRBV28 | TGTGCCAGCAGTTACGGGGGAGACGAGCAGTACTTC | CASSYGGDEQYF
. | few | TRBJ2-1 | TRBV7-7 | TGTGCTAGCAGCTTAGGCAGCGGGTCAAACAATGAGCAGTTCTTC | CASSLGSGSNNEQFF
. | few | TRBJ1-2 | TRBV25-1 | TGTGCCAGCACTCCAGGGGACCGCGGTGGCTACACCTTC | CASTPGDRGGYTF
. | few | TRBJ2-7 | TRBV2 | TGTGCCAGCAGTGTCGTCCTTCGGGGGACATTCGAGCAGTACTTC | CASSVVLRGTFEQYF
TRBD1 | . | TRBJ1-4 | TRBV28 | TGTGCCATCTTACAGGGGACTAATGAAAAACTGTTTTTT | CAILQGTNEKLFF
TRBD2 | few | TRBJ2-1 | TRBV5-6 | TGTGCCAGCAGTCGTTGGGGGGGGAATGAGCAGTTCTTC | CASSRWGGNEQFF
TRBD1 | . | TRBJ1-2 | TRBV7-2 | TGTGCCAGCAGCTTAGAGGGGACAGGGCCGGGTGGCTACACCTTC | CASSLEGTGPGGYTF
. | many | TRBJ2-7 | TRBV6-1 | TGTGCCAGCAGTGAATATATCCAGCTCTCGGGCTACGAGCAGTACTTC | CASSEYIQLSGYEQYF
. | . | TRBJ2-5 | TRBV20-1 | TGCAGTGCCCAGAGGGGGGCTAGCGGACCCAGGGCCCAGTACTTC | CSAQRGASGPRAQYF
. | . | TRBJ1-3 | TRBV27 | TGTGCCAGCAGTTTGTGGCACCGGGGAAACACCATATATTTT | CASSLWHRGNTIYF
. | few | TRBJ2-3 | TRBV7-2 | TGTGCCAGCAGCTTCCCCCGGAGAGGAACAGATACGCAGTATTTT | CASSFPRRGTDTQYF
TRBD1 | few | TRBJ2-7 | TRBV5-1 | TGCGCCAGCAGCTTGGATTGGACAGGGATGACGAAGCAGTACTTC | CASSLDWTGMTKQYF
. | many | TRBJ2-2 | TRBV11-2 | TGTGCCAGCAGCGGCCGTCCTATGGGGAGAACCGGGGAGCTGTTTTTT | CASSGRPMGRTGELFF
. | few | TRBJ1-6 | TRBV15 | TGTGCCACCAGCAGAGGGAAGGGCTGGGGGTCCTATAATTCACCCCTCCACTTT | CATSRGKGWGSYNSPLHF
TRBD1 | few | TRBJ2-2 | TRBV5-1 | TGCGCCAGCAGCTTGCTTCCGGCAGGGGGCCATGTCAGGAACGGGGAGCTGTTTTTT | CASSLLPAGGHVRNGELFF
. | . | TRBJ1-6 | TRBV27 | TGTGCCAGCAATGAGGACCTTAATTCACCCCTCCACTTT | CASNEDLNSPLHF
. | . | TRBJ2-5 | TRBV7-2 | TGTGCCAGCAGCCCATGGGAGACCCAGTACTTC | CASSPWETQYF
TRBD2 | . | TRBJ2-5 | TRBV27 | TGTGCCAGCAGTTTCAAACTAGCGGGAGGAGAGACCCAGTACTTC | CASSFKLAGGETQYF
TRBD1 | few | TRBJ1-1 | TRBV7-2 | TGTGCCAGCAGCCACCGGGACAGGGTCTTCGGGGGAACTGAAGCTTTCTTT | CASSHRDRVFGGTEAFF
. | . | TRBJ1-2 | TRBV7-2 | TGTGCCAGCAGCTTAGCGCGAGGACACCCTACTAACTATGGCTACACCTTC | CASSLARGHPTNYGYTF
. | many | TRBJ2-3 | TRBV7-2 | TGTGCCAGCAGCCTGGACGGCCTTGCCCCAGATACGCAGTATTTT | CASSLDGLAPDTQYF
. | many | TRBJ1-1 | TRBV27 | TGTGCCAGAGGAGACGGAGCTTTCTTT | CARGDGAFF
. | few | TRBJ1-1 | TRBV7-9 | TGTGCCAGCAGCTTAGCAGGAAGGAACACTGAAGCTTTCTTT | CASSLAGRNTEAFF
. | . | TRBJ1-5 | TRBV18 | TGTGCCAGCTCAAGGGTAACAGGACAGCCCCAGCATTTT | CASSRVTGQPQHF
. | . | TRBJ1-1 | TRBV6-6 | TGTGCCAGCAGCGAGGGGTTAAACACTGAAGCTTTCTTT | CASSEGLNTEAFF
. | few | TRBJ2-5 | TRBV7-3 | TGTGCCAGCAGCTCAGGGAATCAAGAGACCCAGTACTTC | CASSSGNQETQYF
. | . | TRBJ2-7 | TRBV6-1 | TGTGCCAGCAGTCCCCGGGACTTCTCCTACGAGCAGTACTTC | CASSPRDFSYEQYF
. | . | TRBJ2-7 | TRBV7-2 | TGTGCCAGCAGCTTAGCAGTCAGTCGGGAGCAGTACTTC | CASSLAVSREQYF
. | few | TRBJ2-1 | TRBV9 | TGTGCCAGCAGCGTAGTAAGCAGGGGGGGGTTGAATGAGCAGTTCTTC | CASSVVSRGGLNEQFF
TRBD1 | . | TRBJ1-2 | TRBV7-9 | TGTGCCAGCAGCTTAGCACAGGGGGCTGGCTACACCTTC | CASSLAQGAGYTF
. | many | TRBJ2-3 | TRBV7-8 | TGTGCCAGCAGCTTAGCCCTGGGGACGGAAAATACGCAGTATTTT | CASSLALGTENTQYF
. | once | TRBJ2-3 | TRBV25-1 | TGTGCCAGCAGTGAATGGAGCACAGATACGCAGTATTTT | CASSEWSTDTQYF
. | many | TRBJ1-6 | TRBV9 | TGTGCCAGCAGCCCCGGACAAATCAATTCACCCCTCCACTTT | CASSPGQINSPLHF
TRBD2 | . | TRBJ2-1 | TRBV3-1 | TGTGCCAGCAGCCCCCGACTAGCGGGGGATTCCTGGCGGTTCTTC | CASSPRLAGDSWRFF
. | . | TRBJ2-5 | TRBV28 | TGTGCCAGCAGTTTCGGGGGCCGGTACCAAGAGACCCAGTACTTC | CASSFGGRYQETQYF
. | . | TRBJ1-2 | TRBV14 | TGTGCCAGCAGCCCGGGGGCCCTCCGTTATGGCTACACCTTC | CASSPGALRYGYTF
TRBD2 | . | TRBJ2-5 | TRBV24-1 | TGTGCCACCAGTGATCCTCTAGCGGGAGACGAGACCCAGTACTTC | CATSDPLAGDETQYF
. | once | TRBJ2-7 | TRBV9 | TGTGCCAGCAGCGCCTTTGGGGCGGGGGCCTCCTACGAGCAGTACTTC | CASSAFGAGASYEQYF
. | few | TRBJ2-7 | TRBV4-3 | TGCGCCAGCAGCTTCACATTTATTCACGAGCAGTACTTC | CASSFTFIHEQYF